This T cell receptor beta chain came from a study of glioma-infiltrating T cells after dendritic cell vaccination. Study overall: Three intradermal dendritic cell vaccine injections were given every two weeks.

Amplification used 60 V beta primers and 13 J beta primers. The repertoire was sequenced with immunoSEQ multiplex PCR; TCRdb's copy has only in-frame clones and lacks some. The sample holds approximately 50,000 clones, approximately 87% seen once. Trimming took 5 bases from V and 5 from J, leaving 16 bases between them. Per germline, CDR1 GTSNPN and CDR2 SVGIG (reference sequence). This CDR3 contains 13 residues. Described time point: after dendritic cell vaccination, including at tumor progression/relapse. The J gene is TRBJ2-7, the V gene TRBV30; D is possibly TRBD1 (6 bases). The sample consisted of blood, taken after dendritic cell vaccination. This receptor was obtained from a human donor with glioblastoma. CDR3 sequence reads: CAWGGTGPDEQYF. The CDR3 DNA reads TGTGCCTGGGGGGGAACAGGGCCTGACGAGCAGTACTTC. Using reference TRBV30 and TRBJ2-7 for the parts outside the CDR3, the full variable domain is SQTIHQWPATLVQPVGSPLSLECTVEGTSNPNLYWYRQAAGRGLQLLFYSVGIGQISSEVPQNLSASRPQDRQFILSSKKLLLSDSGFYLCAWGGTGPDEQYFGPGTRLTVT.